This T cell receptor beta chain was profiled in a study of Ad26.COV2.S vaccination and SARS-CoV-2 variants. Study-wide findings and caveats: With respect to non-spike TCR breadth, vaccine and placebo recipients were similar.

Looked up from germline, CDR1 is KGHDR and CDR2 is SFDVKD. This CDR3 has 15 residues. V was pared by 3 bases and J by 8 bases, with 8 bases of the junction left unmatched. Using immunoSEQ multiplex PCR, the repertoire was profiled, and TCRdb retains in-frame clones only, with some absent. The repertoire holds about 350,000 clones, with approximately 84% as singletons. A few counts support this clone. Its antigen is not known. Treatment reported: some 19 received Ad26.COV2.S at low or high dose, single or two shots; roughly five received placebo; per-sample allocation not given. The study sampled participants on day 63 after the first vaccine or placebo injection. The donor was a Boston adult aged 18-55 years.

The chain has TRBV24-1 and TRBJ1-2, with 10 positions matching TRBD1. The sequencing here drew on peripheral blood, taken in a trial of Ad26.COV2.S vaccine versus placebo. This clonotype was obtained from a person aged 18 to 65 who received the Ad26.COV2.S COVID-19 vaccine or a placebo. CDR3 loop: CATSDDTGQGGGYTF. DNA of the CDR3: TGTGCCACCAGTGATGATACTGGACAGGGGGGCGGCTACACCTTC.